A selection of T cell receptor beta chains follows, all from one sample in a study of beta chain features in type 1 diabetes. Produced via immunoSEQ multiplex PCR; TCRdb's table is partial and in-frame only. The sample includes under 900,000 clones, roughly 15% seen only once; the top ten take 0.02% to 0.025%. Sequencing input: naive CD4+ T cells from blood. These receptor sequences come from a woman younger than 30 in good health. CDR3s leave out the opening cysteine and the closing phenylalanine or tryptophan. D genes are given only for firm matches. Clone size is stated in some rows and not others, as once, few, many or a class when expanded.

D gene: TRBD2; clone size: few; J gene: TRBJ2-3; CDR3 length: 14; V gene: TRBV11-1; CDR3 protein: ASSSRLAWSTDTQY
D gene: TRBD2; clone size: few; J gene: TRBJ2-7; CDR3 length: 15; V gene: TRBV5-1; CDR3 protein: ASSFTGTSGAPYEQY
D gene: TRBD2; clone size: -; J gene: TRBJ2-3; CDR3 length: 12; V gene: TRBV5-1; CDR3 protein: ASSEGLAGDTQY
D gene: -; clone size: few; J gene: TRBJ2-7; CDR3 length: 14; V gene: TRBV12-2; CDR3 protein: ASRFSTGQVSYEQY
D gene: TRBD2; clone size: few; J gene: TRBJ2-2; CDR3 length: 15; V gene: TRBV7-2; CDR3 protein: ASSLAGLAGGTGELF
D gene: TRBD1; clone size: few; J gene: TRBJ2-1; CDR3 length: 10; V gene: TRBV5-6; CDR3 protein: ASSYGTGGQF
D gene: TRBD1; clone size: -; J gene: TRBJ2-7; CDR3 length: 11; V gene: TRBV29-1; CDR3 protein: SVGQGPNYEQY
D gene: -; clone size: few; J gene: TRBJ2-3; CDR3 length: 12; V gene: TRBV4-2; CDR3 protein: ASSQGGSGDTQY
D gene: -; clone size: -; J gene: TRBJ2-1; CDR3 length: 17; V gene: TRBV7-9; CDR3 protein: ASSLDGLAETSSYNEQF
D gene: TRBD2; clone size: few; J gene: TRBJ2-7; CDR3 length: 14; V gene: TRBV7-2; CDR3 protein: ASSLIPAGGSHEQY
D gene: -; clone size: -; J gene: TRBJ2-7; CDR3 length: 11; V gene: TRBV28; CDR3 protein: ASSFGPLYEQY
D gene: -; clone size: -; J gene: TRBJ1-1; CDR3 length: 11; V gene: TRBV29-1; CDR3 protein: SVDSGFGTEAF
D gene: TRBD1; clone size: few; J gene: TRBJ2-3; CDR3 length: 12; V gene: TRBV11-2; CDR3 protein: ASSFNQDRVSQY
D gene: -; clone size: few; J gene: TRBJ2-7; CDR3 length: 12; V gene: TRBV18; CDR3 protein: ASSPPNSVTEQY
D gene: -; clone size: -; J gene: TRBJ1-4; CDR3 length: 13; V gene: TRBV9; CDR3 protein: ASSATGTRNEKLF
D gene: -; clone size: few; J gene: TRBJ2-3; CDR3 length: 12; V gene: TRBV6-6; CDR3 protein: ASSPQGLTDTQY
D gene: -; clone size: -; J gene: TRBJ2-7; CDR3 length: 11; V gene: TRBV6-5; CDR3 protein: ASTQPGGVVQY
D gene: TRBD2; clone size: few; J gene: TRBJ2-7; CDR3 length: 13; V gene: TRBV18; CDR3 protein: ASSPNLAGSYEQY
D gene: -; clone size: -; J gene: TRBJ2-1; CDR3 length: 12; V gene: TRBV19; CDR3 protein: ASSIKRLINEQF
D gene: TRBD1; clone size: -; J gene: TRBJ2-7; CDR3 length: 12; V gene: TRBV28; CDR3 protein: ASTADRGAYEQY
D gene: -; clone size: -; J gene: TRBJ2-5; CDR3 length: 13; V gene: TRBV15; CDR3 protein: ATSRGGAGQETQY
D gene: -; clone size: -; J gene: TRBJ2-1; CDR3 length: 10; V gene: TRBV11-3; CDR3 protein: ASSLLGNEQF
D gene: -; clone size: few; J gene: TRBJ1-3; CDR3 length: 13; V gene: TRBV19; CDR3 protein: ASSTRGGAGNTIY
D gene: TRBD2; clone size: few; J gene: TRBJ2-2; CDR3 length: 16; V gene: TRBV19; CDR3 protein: ASSILAGTSGSSGELF
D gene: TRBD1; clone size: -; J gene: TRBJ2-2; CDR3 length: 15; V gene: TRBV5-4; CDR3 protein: ASSSGQGKRPPGELF
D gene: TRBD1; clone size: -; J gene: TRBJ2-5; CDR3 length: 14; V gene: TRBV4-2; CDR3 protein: ASSPGQGYVRGTQY
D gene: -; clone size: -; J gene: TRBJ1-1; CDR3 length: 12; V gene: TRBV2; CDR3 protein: ASSDRPGRTEAF
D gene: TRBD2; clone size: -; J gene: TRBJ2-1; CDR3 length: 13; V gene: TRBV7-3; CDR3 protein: ASSQTASGYNEQF
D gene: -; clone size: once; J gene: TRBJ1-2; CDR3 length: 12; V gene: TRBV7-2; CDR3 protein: ASHFDGGNYGYT
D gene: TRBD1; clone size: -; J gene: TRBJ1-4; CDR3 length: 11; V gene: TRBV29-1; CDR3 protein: SGTGTGNEKLF
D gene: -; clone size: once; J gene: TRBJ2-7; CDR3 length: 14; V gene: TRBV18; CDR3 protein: ASSPSDRRSSYEQY
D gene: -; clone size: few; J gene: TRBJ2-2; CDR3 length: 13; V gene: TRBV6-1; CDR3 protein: ASSEQGGNTGELF
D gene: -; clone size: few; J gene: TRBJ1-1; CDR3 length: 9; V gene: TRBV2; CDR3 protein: ASSYDRRAF
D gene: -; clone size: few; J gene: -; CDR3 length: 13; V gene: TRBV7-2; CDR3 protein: ASSLHNRVDYEQY
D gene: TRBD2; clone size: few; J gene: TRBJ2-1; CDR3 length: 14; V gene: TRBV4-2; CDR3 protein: ASSDILAGGGNEQF
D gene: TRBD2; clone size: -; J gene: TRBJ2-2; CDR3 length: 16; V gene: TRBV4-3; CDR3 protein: ASSRSVLAGGHTGELF